Below are 13 T cell receptor beta chains sequenced from a single sample in a study of beta chain features in type 1 diabetes. Antigens for these TCRs are unknown. Reverse transcription of all isolated RNA meant that expressed TCRB transcripts were sequenced. Data came from immunoSEQ multiplex PCR; TCRdb stores just in-frame clones and leaves some out. The table lists 240,000 or so clones, around 21% of them singletons. General study results and limits: Across all four CD4+ subsets, people with type 1 diabetes showed modestly shorter TCRB CDR3s.

The sample was naive CD4+ T cells from blood. The source of these receptors is a woman between 40 and 50 years old with type 1 diabetes.

This chain links TRBV27 with TRBJ1-6; a weak D match, TRBD1 (5 bases). This CDR3 region has 15 residues. Per germline, CDR1 MNHEY and CDR2 SMNVEV (reference sequence). V lost 7 bases and J 3 bases, leaving 13 bases between the germline ends. For the CDR3, the DNA is TGTGCCAGCACCGAGAGACAGATCTATAATTCACCCCTCCACTTT. This sequence encodes CASTERQIYNSPLHF.

The chain is built from TRBV11-2 and TRBJ1-1; possibly TRBD1 for D (6 bases). From germline, CDR1 is SGHAT and CDR2 FQNNGV. The CDR3 is 16 amino acids. Trimming shortened V by 5 bases and J by 0 bases, and 16 bases separated the two germline ends. The chain's CDR3 is CASSQRGGTMNTEAFF. In DNA, the CDR3 is TGTGCCAGCAGCCAGAGGGGGGGGACAATGAACACTGAAGCTTTCTTT. The complete variable domain, with remaining parts taken from reference TRBV11-2 and TRBJ1-1, reads EAGVAQSPRYKIIEKRQSVAFWCNPISGHATLYWYQQILGQGPKLLIQFQNNGVVDDSQLPKDRFSAERLKGVDSTLKIQPAKLEDSAVYLCASSQRGGTMNTEAFFGQGTRLTVV.

The chain employs TRBV29-1 and TRBJ1-2; the D gene is possibly TRBD1 (5 bases). V dropped 5 bases and J dropped 4 bases, with 14 bases sitting between them. Germline CDR1 SQVTM, CDR2 ANQGSEA. The CDR3 is made up of 13 amino acids. The CDR3 region is CSVQFGAAYGYTF. CDR3 coding DNA: TGCAGCGTTCAGTTTGGGGCGGCCTATGGCTACACCTTC.

In its sample, this clone was seen a few times. CDR3 loop: CASSSSGGVPGEQYF. CDR3 sequence (DNA): TGTGCCAGCAGCTCTTCAGGGGGAGTCCCGGGGGAGCAGTACTTC. This chain connects TRBV7-9 to TRBJ2-7; 7 bases line up with TRBD1. V shed 4 bases, J shed 7 bases, and the junction held 13 bases outside the gene matches. The CDR3 sequence is 15 residues long. The germline gives CDR1 SEHNR, CDR2 FQNEAQ (reference sequence).

V gene TRBV30 combines with J gene TRBJ2-1; 7 bases are a match to TRBD2. This CDR3 is built from 14 residues. V lost 3 bases and J lost 2; bases outside the gene matches: 4. The V gene's germline CDR1 is GTSNPN and CDR2 SVGIG (reference sequence). This chain's CDR3 is CAWRRSGAYNEQFF. CDR3 bases: TGTGCCTGGAGGAGGAGCGGGGCCTACAATGAGCAGTTCTTC.

V is TRBV2 and J is TRBJ2-1; TRBD2 might be the D (6 bases). Looked up from germline, CDR1 is SNHLY and CDR2 is FYNNEI. The CDR3 is 16 residues long. Between the trimmed V and J ends, which lost 7 bases and 7 bases, there was a span of 23 bases. Here the CDR3 reads CASTERPGASGNEQFF. The CDR3 coding sequence is TGTGCCAGCACCGAACGTCCGGGAGCGTCGGGTAATGAGCAGTTCTTC.

DNA for the CDR3: TGTGCCAGCAGCCTCGAGGGTGAGCAGTTCTTC. Its protein is CASSLEGEQFF. The gene calls are TRBV7-9 and TRBJ2-1; tentative D call: TRBD2 (5 bases). The CDR3 is 11 amino acids. The V end lost 5 bases, the J end lost 9 bases, and 8 bases lay between the germline ends. Germline loops: CDR1 SEHNR, CDR2 FQNEAQ (reference sequence).

This clone was seen only a few times. The identical CDR3 is also encoded by other nucleotide sequences in the sample. The chain carries TRBV14 and TRBJ2-3, with TRBD2 identical over 8 bases. The germline gives CDR1 SGHDN, CDR2 FVKESK. Trimming cost V 2 bases and J 3 bases; bases outside gene matches: 1. The CDR3 is 14 amino acids. The CDR3 sequence: CASSQTSGTDTQYF. CDR3 nucleotide sequence: TGTGCCAGCAGCCAAACTAGCGGTACAGATACGCAGTATTTT.

This clone showed up just a few times. J is TRBJ2-1 and V is TRBV10-3; 9 bases line up with TRBD2. This CDR3 has 15 amino acids. Trimming took 2 bases from V and 3 from J; bases not matched to a gene: 2. The V gene's germline CDR1 is ENHRY and CDR2 SYGVKD. CDR3 DNA sequence: TGTGCCATCAGTGAGGCTAGCGGGGTCTACAATGAGCAGTTCTTC. The encoded protein is CAISEASGVYNEQFF.

There are a few counts of this clone. Relative to the germline gene, one junction end is altered; a read error may explain this. This chain joins TRBV2 and TRBJ2-3, with 9 bases lining up with TRBD2. This CDR3 is built from 14 residues. Germline-derived CDR1 and CDR2 are SNHLY and FYNNEI. CDR3 sequence reads: CDSTSSGKPDTQYF. CDR3 nucleotide sequence: TGTGACAGCACTTCTAGCGGGAAACCAGATACGCAGTATTTT.

This clone was seen a handful of times. The genes are TRBV5-4 and TRBJ2-7; TRBD1 matches 8 bases. The CDR3 runs 14 residues. Germline CDR1 is SGHNT and CDR2 is YYREEE (reference sequence). The J segment lost 2 bases and the V segment lost 3 bases, leaving 4 bases of the junction unmatched. The CDR3, as DNA: TGTGCCAGCAGCTACGGACAGGGAGCCTACGAGCAGTACTTC. Translated, it gives CASSYGQGAYEQYF.

The V and J genes are TRBV2 and TRBJ1-2; D uncertain. V gave up 3 bases and J gave up 8 bases, with 13 bases separating them. The CDR3 consists of 13 residues. In germline, CDR1 is SNHLY, CDR2 FYNNEI. The CDR3 DNA follows: TGTGCCAGCAGTGAGGGAGGGCTTGGGGGCTACACCTTC. Translated: CASSEGGLGGYTF.

This clone has a handful of counts. The V and J genes are TRBV2 and TRBJ2-2, with TRBD1 matching 7 bases. CDR1 is SNHLY and CDR2 is FYNNEI in the germline V gene. The CDR3 consists of 15 residues. Germline trimming cut 4 bases from V and 0 bases from J; bases unmatched to any gene: 2. CDR3 sequence: CASSGQGTNTGELFF. CDR3 DNA sequence: TGTGCCAGCAGTGGACAGGGTACGAACACCGGGGAGCTGTTTTTT.